This entry lists 10 T cell receptor beta chains sequenced from one sample in a study of monozygotic twins with inflammatory bowel disease. TCRdb re-called the 5' RACE reads and gives one entry per CDR3 protein, without DNA. The clone table shows roughly 300,000 distinct CDR3 sequences, with the ten largest holding roughly 5.3%. The sample taken for sequencing was blood. The receptors were sampled from a human donor with ulcerative colitis or Crohn's disease, or a healthy co-twin of an affected twin (not recorded which).

V gene TRBV12-3 or TRBV12-4 combines with J gene TRBJ2-7. The CDR3 length is 12 residues. CDR3 protein: CASSFFSYEQYF.

The chain is built from TRBV6-2 or TRBV6-3 and TRBJ2-5; TCRdb selects TRBD2, and the lack of DNA leaves this call unchecked. From germline, CDR1 is MNHEY and CDR2 SVGEGT. CDR3 length: 17 residues. This chain's CDR3 is CASSYSLRDQGRGTQYF.

This chain uses TRBV12-3 or TRBV12-4 with TRBJ2-7; as DNA is missing, the TRBD2 call by TCRdb cannot be tested. The CDR3 sequence is 15 residues long. CDR3 sequence: CASSSASGASYEQYF.

This chain joins TRBV20-1 and TRBJ1-1. This CDR3 region has 13 residues. CDR1 is DFQATT, CDR2 SNEGSKA, per germline (reference sequence). The chain's CDR3 is CSARWAGGTEAFF.

The J gene is TRBJ1-1, the V gene TRBV12-3 or TRBV12-4; the D gene TCRdb calls, TRBD1, cannot be checked with no DNA. The CDR3 has 13 amino acids. CDR3 sequence reads: CASSFSQGTEAFF.

J is TRBJ1-5 and V is TRBV7-2; the TRBD1 assignment by TCRdb is unverifiable without DNA. In germline, CDR1 is SGHTA, CDR2 FQGNSA. The CDR3 is 15 amino acids. CDR3 protein: CASSLSRGGNQPQHF.

The CDR3 region is CASSQDSSGVRYF. V gene TRBV4-3 combines with J gene TRBJ2-4; TCRdb reports TRBD1, a call that lacks DNA to check it against. The CDR3 totals 13 residues. Looked up from germline, CDR1 is LGHNA and CDR2 is YSLEER.

The chain carries TRBV19 and TRBJ2-2; the D gene TCRdb calls, TRBD1, cannot be checked with no DNA. This CDR3 has 15 amino acids. CDR1 is LNHDA and CDR2 is SQIVND in the germline V gene (reference sequence). CDR3 sequence reads: CASSTPGKDTGELFF.

This chain links TRBV27 with TRBJ2-6. CDR3 length: 15 amino acids. CDR1 is MNHEY and CDR2 is SMNVEV in the germline V gene (reference sequence). This CDR3 reads CASTLDGSGANVLTF.

The chain combines TRBV6-5 with TRBJ1-1; TCRdb returns TRBD1, unconfirmable since there is no DNA. This CDR3 spans 15 amino acids. Germline lookup yields CDR1 MNHEY and CDR2 SVGAGI. CDR3 sequence: CASSYDGAMGTEAFF.